This T cell receptor beta chain was obtained from a study of vaccination effects on CD4 cells after COVID-19. The data were produced by immunoSEQ multiplex PCR, yet TCRdb's version contains in-frame clones alone and is incomplete. The sample lists approximately 37,000 clones; around two thirds were seen once. Concerning this clone itself: Its antigen is currently unknown.

Once cultured for more than nine days, the cells underwent separation to obtain CD4+ T cells. Participants got two doses of BNT162b2 or mRNA-1273 vaccine. Points from the study as a whole: Late in the post-vaccination period, infection-induced and vaccine-induced clones underwent marked clonal contraction.

The V end lost 1 base, the J end lost 6 bases, and 9 bases lay between the germline ends. The CDR3 runs to 13 residues. Germline V CDR1 and CDR2: LGHDT, YNNKEL (reference sequence). The TCR originated in a human donor who received a COVID-19 vaccine. The sequencing here drew on CD4+ T cells from PBMCs cultured without peptide, taken after COVID-19 vaccination. This rearrangement joins TRBV3-1 (or the pseudogene TRBV3-2) to TRBJ1-1; D unclear. The CDR3 coding sequence is TGTGCCAGCAGCCAAGGGATAAAATCTGAAGCTTTCTTT. Amino acid sequence: CASSQGIKSEAFF.